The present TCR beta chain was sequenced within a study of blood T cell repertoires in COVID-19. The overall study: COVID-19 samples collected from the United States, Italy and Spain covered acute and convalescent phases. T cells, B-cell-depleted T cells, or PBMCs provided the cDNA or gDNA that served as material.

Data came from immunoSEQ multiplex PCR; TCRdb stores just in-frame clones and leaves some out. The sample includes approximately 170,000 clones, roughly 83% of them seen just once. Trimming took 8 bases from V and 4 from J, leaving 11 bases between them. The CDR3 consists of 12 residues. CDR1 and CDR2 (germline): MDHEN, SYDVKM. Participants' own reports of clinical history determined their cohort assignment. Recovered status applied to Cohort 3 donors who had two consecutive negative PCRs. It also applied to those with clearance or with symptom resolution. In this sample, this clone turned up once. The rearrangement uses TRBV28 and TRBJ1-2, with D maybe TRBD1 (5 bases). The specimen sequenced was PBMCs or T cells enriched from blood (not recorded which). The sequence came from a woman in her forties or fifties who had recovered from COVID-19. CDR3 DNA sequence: TGTGCCAGCGGGGGGAAGATCTATGGCTACACCTTC. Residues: CASGGKIYGYTF.